This TCR beta chain originates from a study of shared clonotypes between healthy human individuals. The study, taken as a whole, reports: Owing to a small donor count, the genetic and exposure-history diversity represented was limited.

This clone was counted between two and nine times. Its antigen remains unidentified. A read error is likely here: a far larger clone is one base away. The same CDR3 can be traced to other DNA sequences in this sample. Clones were read by immunoSEQ multiplex PCR, and TCRdb kept only the in-frame ones, dropping some. The sample includes approximately 470,000 clones, more than 65% of them seen just once. Germline V gene data show CDR1 as MGHRA and CDR2 as YSYEKL. With 1 base removed from V and 2 bases from J, the gap between germline ends came to 12 bases. This CDR3 is built from 15 residues. The material sequenced was PBMCs. The receptor was derived from a woman aged 40 to 49 in good health. Some clones in this sample may be carry-over from other donors' samples. The rearrangement links TRBV4-1 to TRBJ2-7, with D possibly being TRBD2 (6 bases). CDR3 in DNA: TGCGCCAGCAGCCAAGGTCACGGGAGCACCTACGAGCAGTACTTC. Its protein is CASSQGHGSTYEQYF.